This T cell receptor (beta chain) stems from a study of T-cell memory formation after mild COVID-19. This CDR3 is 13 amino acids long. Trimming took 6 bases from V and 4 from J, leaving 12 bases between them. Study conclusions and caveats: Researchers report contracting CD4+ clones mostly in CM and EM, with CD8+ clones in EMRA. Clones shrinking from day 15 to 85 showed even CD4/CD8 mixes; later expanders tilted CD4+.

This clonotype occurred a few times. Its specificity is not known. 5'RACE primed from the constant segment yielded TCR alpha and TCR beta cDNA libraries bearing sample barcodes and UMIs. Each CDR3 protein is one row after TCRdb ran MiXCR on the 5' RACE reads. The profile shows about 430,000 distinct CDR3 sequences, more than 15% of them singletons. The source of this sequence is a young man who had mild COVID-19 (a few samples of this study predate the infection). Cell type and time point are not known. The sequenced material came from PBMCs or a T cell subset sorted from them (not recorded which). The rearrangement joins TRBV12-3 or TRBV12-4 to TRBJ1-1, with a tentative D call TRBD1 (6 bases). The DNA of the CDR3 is TGTGCCAGCAGCGAAACACAGGGCACTGAAGCTTTCTTT. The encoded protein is CASSETQGTEAFF.